These 32 T cell receptor beta chains originate from one sample sequenced in a study of identical twins. Each CDR3 protein gets one entry after TCRdb re-called the 5' RACE reads with MiXCR. The data show approximately 530,000 distinct CDR3 sequences, around 20% seen once. This sample was also put to use in a study of yellow fever vaccine responses in identical twins.

Sequencing was done on a sample of CD4+ T cells sorted from blood. The receptor source for this set is a woman aged 18-29 years in good health.

This clonotype was recorded a few times. The chain combines TRBV18 with TRBJ2-1, with D possibly matching TRBD2 (5 bases). V was trimmed by 3 bases and J by 6 bases, leaving 15 bases between them. This CDR3 has 15 residues. Per the germline V gene, CDR1 is KGHSH and CDR2 is LQKENI. The CDR3 is CASSPRGEQVNEQFF. The CDR3 DNA reads TGTGCCAGCTCACCCCGGGGTGAACAAGTCAATGAGCAGTTCTTC.

In its sample, this clonotype was seen a few times. This chain uses TRBV6-5 with TRBJ2-7, with TRBD2 matching over 8 bases. V dropped 0 bases and J dropped 2; count of bases not matched to a gene: 6. The CDR3 loop spans 16 amino acids. Per the germline V gene, CDR1 is MNHEY and CDR2 is SVGAGI. The chain's CDR3 is CASSYSPLAGPYEQYF. The CDR3 nucleotides are TGTGCCAGCAGTTACTCGCCGCTAGCGGGTCCCTACGAGCAGTACTTC.

This clonotype was counted only a few times. This chain links TRBV28 with TRBJ2-7; D gene uncertain. The CDR3 is made up of 14 amino acids. The germline V and J ends were trimmed by 4 bases and 4 bases, with 14 bases remaining between them. In germline, CDR1 is MDHEN, CDR2 SYDVKM. The CDR3 protein is CASSSSLEKYEQYF. The CDR3 DNA reads TGTGCCAGCAGTTCTTCCCTTGAAAAATACGAGCAGTACTTC.

The gene calls are TRBV2 and TRBJ2-3, with D possibly TRBD2 on 5 matching bases. The V gene's germline CDR1 is SNHLY and CDR2 FYNNEI. The germline V and J ends were trimmed by 7 bases and 0 bases, with 17 bases remaining between them. The CDR3 totals 16 residues. The CDR3 region is CASKSEKRTSTDTQYF. As DNA, the CDR3 is TGTGCCAGCAAGTCCGAGAAGCGGACTAGCACAGATACGCAGTATTTT.

This chain uses TRBV24-1 with TRBJ2-5, with D unresolved. The germline CDR1 and CDR2 sequences are KGHDR and SFDVKD. This CDR3 comprises 12 residues. Trimming pared 5 bases from V and 7 bases from J, leaving 10 bases between. CDR3 residues: CATSGALGTQYF. As DNA, the CDR3 is TGTGCCACCAGTGGAGCGTTAGGGACCCAGTACTTC.

The chain is built from TRBV7-8 and TRBJ1-1; 7 nucleotides match TRBD1. The CDR3 has 14 amino acids. The J segment lost 2 bases and the V segment lost 4 bases, leaving 4 bases of the junction unmatched. Looked up from germline, CDR1 is SGHVS and CDR2 is FQNEAQ. DNA for the CDR3: TGTGCCAGCAGCTACGGGACAGAAAACACTGAAGCTTTCTTT. As protein: CASSYGTENTEAFF.

This sequence joins TRBV19 and TRBJ2-4; tentative D call: TRBD2 (7 bases). CDR1 and CDR2 from the germline V gene are LNHDA and SQIVND (reference sequence). The ends were cut back, 4 bases at V and 9 bases at J, with 16 bases in the middle. The CDR3 has 14 amino acids. In DNA, the CDR3 is TGTGCCAGTAGTACTCTTGGGGGGGCAGGCATTCAGTACTTC. Encoded protein: CASSTLGGAGIQYF.

The chain carries TRBV29-1 and TRBJ2-3, with 7 bases that match TRBD1. Germline V gene data show CDR1 as SQVTM and CDR2 as ANQGSEA. Trimming removed 8 bases from V and 0 bases from J; junction bases left unmatched: 8. The CDR3 is 14 amino acids. The CDR3 protein is CSLRKGQSTDTQYF. The CDR3 bases are TGCAGCCTAAGAAAGGGACAGAGCACAGATACGCAGTATTTT.

The sample holds a few counts of this clonotype. The chain carries TRBV18 and TRBJ2-5; no firm D call. V was clipped by 0 bases and J by 4 bases, with 12 bases between them. Germline V lookup: CDR1 KGHSH, CDR2 LQKENI. This CDR3 region has 15 residues. The chain's CDR3 is CASSPPPGAGETQYF. The CDR3 DNA follows: TGTGCCAGCTCACCACCGCCGGGTGCAGGAGAGACCCAGTACTTC.

The rearrangement joins TRBV5-1 to TRBJ2-1, with a possible D match to TRBD2 (7 bases). The CDR3 loop spans 15 amino acids. CDR1 is SGHRS and CDR2 is YFSETQ in the germline V gene. V lost 5 bases to trimming and J lost 7 bases, with 19 bases between them. The CDR3 bases are TGCGCCAGCAGATCCGGACTAGGAGGGGGGAATGAGCAGTTCTTC. Translation: CASRSGLGGGNEQFF.

This clonotype was recorded at least ten times. The V and J genes are TRBV12-3 or TRBV12-4 and TRBJ1-4, with TRBD1 as a possible D gene (5 bases). The CDR3 is 13 residues long. Deletions cut 3 bases from V and 8 bases from J, with 10 bases between. CDR3 in amino acids: CASSLIRGEKLFF. CDR3 DNA sequence: TGTGCCAGCAGTTTGATAAGGGGAGAAAAACTGTTTTTT.

The V call is TRBV5-8, the J call TRBJ1-5; 9 bases map to TRBD1. The CDR3 extends over 15 amino acids. The germline V gene encodes CDR1 SGHTS and CDR2 YDEGEE. The V gene end was trimmed by 1 base and the J gene end by 7 bases; junction bases not matched to a gene: 6. The CDR3 is CASSLQGTGSQPQHF. As DNA, the CDR3 is TGTGCCAGCAGCTTGCAAGGGACAGGGTCACAGCCCCAGCATTTT.

This clonotype was counted only a few times. The rearrangement links TRBV12-3 or TRBV12-4 to TRBJ2-3; D remains unclear. Trimming pared 5 bases from V and 8 bases from J, leaving 11 bases between. The CDR3 has 12 residues. CDR3 loop: CASSMTQPTQYF. The CDR3 DNA follows: TGTGCCAGCAGTATGACCCAACCTACGCAGTATTTT.

This clonotype appeared a few times. The chain carries TRBV7-6 and TRBJ2-1; the D gene is possibly TRBD2 (6 bases). This CDR3 comprises 17 residues. The germline V gene has CDR1 SGHVS and CDR2 FNYEAQ. Trimming took off 1 base at V and 3 bases at J, with 16 bases between the two ends. CDR3 coding DNA: TGTGCCAGCAGCTTAGGTTCACGCGGGACCAACTACAATGAGCAGTTCTTC. Protein sequence: CASSLGSRGTNYNEQFF.

In this sample, this clonotype turned up many times. The chain has TRBV12-3 or TRBV12-4 and TRBJ2-3, with D perhaps TRBD1 or TRBD2 (5 bases each). The V and J ends lost 10 bases and 2 bases respectively, with 13 bases between them. The CDR3 loop spans 13 amino acids. The CDR3 protein is CATRPGTTDTQYF. In DNA form, the CDR3 reads TGTGCCACCCGACCGGGGACCACAGATACGCAGTATTTT.

The sample holds a few counts of this clonotype. This sequence joins TRBV6-1 and TRBJ1-5; 8 nucleotides match TRBD1. The germline CDR1 and CDR2 sequences are MNHNS and SASEGT. The V gene end was trimmed by 6 bases and the J gene end by 6 bases; junction bases not matched to a gene: 4. There are 13 residues in the CDR3. The CDR3 bases are TGTGCCAGCAGCAGGGGGCTGTCTCAGCCCCAGCATTTT. As protein: CASSRGLSQPQHF.

CDR3 region: CASTPPGTVYNEQFF. The CDR3 bases are TGTGCCAGCACCCCCCCCGGGACAGTATACAATGAGCAGTTCTTC. The chain carries TRBV11-2 and TRBJ2-1; 7 bases agree with TRBD1. Looked up from germline, CDR1 is SGHAT and CDR2 is FQNNGV. Losses at the gene ends were 7 bases for V and 4 bases for J; bases not matched to a gene: 10. CDR3 length: 15 amino acids.

This chain uses TRBV12-3 or TRBV12-4 with TRBJ1-5; no clear D. This CDR3 region has 16 residues. Trimming took off 3 bases at V and 3 bases at J, with 15 bases between the two ends. The DNA for the CDR3 is TGTGCCAGCAGTTTGGGAGGTCCGATGAACAATCAGCCCCAGCATTTT. It translates to CASSLGGPMNNQPQHF.

V and J are TRBV20-1 and TRBJ2-2; the D gene is possibly TRBD2 (5 bases). There are 15 residues in the CDR3. Trimming pared 3 bases from V and 0 bases from J, leaving 11 bases between. Germline assignment: CDR1 DFQATT and CDR2 SNEGSKA (reference sequence). In DNA form, the CDR3 reads TGCAGTGCTAGTCGGGGTAGCGCGAACACCGGGGAGCTGTTTTTT. Residues: CSASRGSANTGELFF.

In this sample, this clonotype turned up a few times. This chain connects TRBV12-3 or TRBV12-4 to TRBJ1-1, with D possibly TRBD1 on 5 matching bases. The V and J ends lost 5 bases and 3 bases respectively, with 13 bases between them. This CDR3 has 14 amino acids. CDR3: CASSGYRQHTEAFF. In DNA form, the CDR3 reads TGTGCCAGCAGTGGTTATAGACAGCACACTGAAGCTTTCTTT.

The chain combines TRBV9 with TRBJ2-7; D gene unclear. V was pared by 1 base and J by 3 bases, with 8 bases between. CDR1 is SGDLS and CDR2 is YYNGEE in the germline V gene. CDR3 size: 13 residues. The CDR3 region is CASSVTSLYEQYF. CDR3 in DNA: TGTGCCAGCAGCGTAACAAGCCTCTACGAGCAGTACTTC.

The gene calls are TRBV3-1 and TRBJ2-1, with a tentative D call TRBD1 (5 bases). CDR3 size: 14 residues. Deletions cut 1 base from V and 2 bases from J, with 6 bases between. Germline CDR1 LGHDT, CDR2 YNNKEL (reference sequence). The CDR3 reads CASSQGTPYNEQFF. The DNA for the CDR3 is TGTGCCAGCAGCCAAGGGACACCCTACAATGAGCAGTTCTTC.

This clonotype has only a few counts. The chain recombines TRBV12-3 or TRBV12-4 with TRBJ2-7, with D tentatively TRBD1 (5 bases). Trimming cost V 4 bases and J 2 bases, with 9 bases left between them. This CDR3 has 13 residues. The CDR3 here is CASSSSDTYEQYV. In DNA form, the CDR3 reads TGTGCCAGCAGTTCCTCGGACACCTACGAGCAGTACGTC.

This clonotype was observed a handful of times. CDR3 residues: CASSLEASGNTIYF. CDR3 coding DNA: TGCGCCAGCAGCTTGGAGGCATCTGGAAACACCATATATTTT. The chain joins TRBV5-1 to TRBJ1-3, with unresolved D. Germline V gene data show CDR1 as SGHRS and CDR2 as YFSETQ. Trimming cost V 0 bases and J 1 base, with 5 bases left between them. The CDR3 sequence is 14 residues long.

This clonotype was detected only a few times. The chain combines TRBV28 with TRBJ2-3, with no clear D. CDR1 and CDR2 from the germline V gene are MDHEN and SYDVKM. The V gene lost 4 bases and the J gene lost 5 bases, with 10 bases spanning the gap. This CDR3 has 13 residues. CDR3 DNA sequence: TGTGCCAGCAGTTCCGCCCAGCTAGATACGCAGTATTTT. Translated: CASSSAQLDTQYF. Full variable domain (remainder filled in from reference TRBV28 and TRBJ2-3): DVKVTQSSRYLVKRTGEKVFLECVQDMDHENMFWYRQDPGLGLRLIYFSYDVKMKEKGDIPEGYSVSREKKERFSLILESASTNQTSMYLCASSSAQLDTQYFGPGTRLTVL.

This clonotype turned up a few times. This chain uses TRBV7-2 with TRBJ1-2; 8 bases fit TRBD1. The V segment lost 2 bases and the J segment 6 bases; nucleotides outside the gene matches: 5. The CDR3 runs to 14 residues. Germline lookup yields CDR1 SGHTA and CDR2 FQGNSA. CDR3: CASSLLAGGNGYTF. Written as DNA, the CDR3 is TGTGCCAGCAGCTTATTGGCAGGGGGCAATGGCTACACCTTC.

The gene calls are TRBV12-3 or TRBV12-4 and TRBJ1-4, with D possibly TRBD1 on 6 matching bases. The germline V and J ends were trimmed by 6 bases and 10 bases, with 18 bases remaining between them. The CDR3 spans 14 residues. CDR3 amino acids: CASRDRRQVGKLFF. The CDR3 DNA follows: TGTGCCAGCAGAGACCGTCGACAGGTCGGAAAACTGTTTTTT.

There are a few counts of this clonotype. The rearrangement joins TRBV10-3 to TRBJ2-1, with 7 bases lining up with TRBD1. Germline trimming cut 0 bases from V and 9 bases from J; bases unmatched to any gene: 5. The CDR3 has 14 residues. The germline V gene encodes CDR1 ENHRY and CDR2 SYGVKD. The CDR3 sequence is CAISESLDRVEQFF. The CDR3 DNA reads as TGTGCCATCAGTGAGTCGCTAGACAGGGTTGAGCAGTTCTTC.

This clonotype was seen ten or more times. The chain couples TRBV3-1 to TRBJ2-3, with D possibly matching TRBD2 (5 bases). Per the germline V gene, CDR1 is LGHDT and CDR2 is YNNKEL (reference sequence). V lost 1 base, J lost 2 bases, and 7 bases lay in between. The CDR3 length is 14 residues. CDR3 bases: TGTGCCAGCAGCCAAGGACTATACACAGATACGCAGTATTTT. Its protein product is CASSQGLYTDTQYF.

This clonotype is a singleton in its sample. This rearrangement joins TRBV19 to TRBJ1-1; TRBD1 is a possible D gene (6 bases). Trimming removed 6 bases at V and 0 bases at J, with 11 bases between. There are 14 residues in the CDR3. Per germline, CDR1 LNHDA and CDR2 SQIVND (reference sequence). As DNA, the CDR3 is TGTGCCAGTAGGACACAGGGTGTGAACACTGAAGCTTTCTTT. It yields the protein CASRTQGVNTEAFF.

The chain has TRBV7-2 and TRBJ2-7, with TRBD1 matching 9 bases. This CDR3 comprises 15 residues. Germline V CDR1 and CDR2: SGHTA, FQGNSA. With V trimmed by 4 bases and J by 3 bases, 7 bases remained unmatched. The CDR3 DNA reads as TGTGCCAGCAGCTCAACCGGGACAGGGATCTACGAGCAGTACGTC. Its protein product is CASSSTGTGIYEQYV.

This chain joins TRBV9 and TRBJ2-5, with TRBD2 identical over 7 bases. Per the germline V gene, CDR1 is SGDLS and CDR2 is YYNGEE. The CDR3 covers 16 residues. J lost 4 bases, V lost 4 bases, and 13 bases had no gene match. This chain's CDR3 is CASSTQRTGRGETQYF. The CDR3, as DNA: TGTGCCAGCAGCACCCAAAGGACTGGGAGGGGAGAGACCCAGTACTTC. Combining the CDR3 with reference TRBV9 and TRBJ2-5 gives the whole variable domain DSGVTQTPKHLITATGQRVTLRCSPRSGDLSVYWYQQSLDQGLQFLIQYYNGEERAKGNILERFSAQQFPDLHSELNLSSLELGDSALYFCASSTQRTGRGETQYFGPGTRLLVL.